The following is a T cell receptor beta chain sequence with its context. Antigen specificity is unknown. Treatment noted: approximately 10-day PBMC culture with coronavirus spike peptide pools or control peptides (ViraFEST assay). ViraFEST used peptide pools to expand antigen-specific T cells before TCR sequencing. This sample is drawn from a study of vaccination and CD4 T cells after COVID-19. With the Oncomine TCR Beta short-read assay, DNA from cultured CD4+ T cells was sequenced. Using the QIAamp micro DNA kit, genomic DNA was extracted from the CD4+ T cells that had been cultured. TCRdb called the PCR reads again in MiXCR, with one record for every CDR3 protein. This sample carries around 25,000 distinct CDR3 sequences, 58% of them seen once, and the ten largest clones take approximately 2.8%. Looked up from germline, CDR1 is SGHTA and CDR2 is FQGNSA. V was trimmed by 2 bases and J by 7 bases, leaving 12 bases between them. The CDR3 runs 13 residues.

This clonotype originated in a human donor who had recovered from COVID-19. The source material was CD4+ T cells from blood, cultured in vitro. The rearrangement uses TRBV7-2 and TRBJ2-7; D is unclear. For the CDR3, the DNA is TGTGCCAGCAGCTTAATCCAGTTACAGGAGCAGTACTTC. Residues: CASSLIQLQEQYF.